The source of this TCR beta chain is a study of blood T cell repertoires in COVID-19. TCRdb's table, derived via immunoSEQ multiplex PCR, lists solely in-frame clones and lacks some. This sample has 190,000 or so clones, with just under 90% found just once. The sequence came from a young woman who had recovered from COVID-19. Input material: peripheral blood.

CDR3 DNA sequence: TGTGCCAGCTCACACGACCGGGACAGAAGTTTGGCCGGGGAGCTGTTTTTT. Translating gives CASSHDRDRSLAGELFF. The chain uses TRBV18 and TRBJ2-2; 7 bases line up with TRBD1. The CDR3 runs to 17 residues. The germline V gene has CDR1 KGHSH and CDR2 LQKENI. The ends lost 4 bases at V and 6 bases at J; junction bases unmatched: 14. The full variable domain, rest sourced from reference TRBV18 and TRBJ2-2, is NAGVMQNPRHLVRRRGQEARLRCSPMKGHSHVYWYRQLPEEGLKFMVYLQKENIIDESGMPKERFSAEFPKEGPSILRIQQVVRGDSAAYFCASSHDRDRSLAGELFFGEGSRLTVL.